This TCR beta chain was sequenced in a study of T cells in Graves' hyperthyroidism and ophthalmopathy. Using RNA transcripts as the source, TCR beta CDR3 regions were amplified. A set of HTBI primers served as the primers for a first-round RT-PCR of the TCR CDR3. In TCRdb, the multiplex PCR reads were re-called with MiXCR into one record per CDR3 protein. The sample shows some 760,000 distinct CDR3 sequences, around 15% of them seen only once. CDR3 length equals 14 residues. Germline CDR1 and CDR2: SGHTA and FQGTGA. With V trimmed by 5 bases and J by 9 bases, 13 bases remained unmatched. This rearrangement joins TRBV7-3 to TRBJ2-7; 7 positions match TRBD1. What was sequenced was blood. The TCR was taken from a woman between 18 and 29 years old with Graves' hyperthyroidism. The chain's CDR3 is CASSASGTDYGQYF. CDR3 coding DNA: TGTGCCAGCAGCGCCTCCGGGACAGATTATGGGCAGTACTTC.